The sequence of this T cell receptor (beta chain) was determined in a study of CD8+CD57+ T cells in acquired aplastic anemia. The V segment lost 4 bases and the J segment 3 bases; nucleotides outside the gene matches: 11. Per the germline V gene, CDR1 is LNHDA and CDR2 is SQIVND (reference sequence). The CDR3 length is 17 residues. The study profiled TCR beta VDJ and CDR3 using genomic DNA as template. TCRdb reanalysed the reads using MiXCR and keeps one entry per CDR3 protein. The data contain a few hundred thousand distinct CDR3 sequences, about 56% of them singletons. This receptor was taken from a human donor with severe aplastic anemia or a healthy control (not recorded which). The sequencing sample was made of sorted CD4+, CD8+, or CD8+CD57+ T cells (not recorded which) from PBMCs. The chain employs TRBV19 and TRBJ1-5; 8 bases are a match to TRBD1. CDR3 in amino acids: CASSTLQGAGYNQPQHF. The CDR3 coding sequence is TGTGCCAGTAGTACTCTCCAGGGGGCTGGGTACAATCAGCCCCAGCATTTT.